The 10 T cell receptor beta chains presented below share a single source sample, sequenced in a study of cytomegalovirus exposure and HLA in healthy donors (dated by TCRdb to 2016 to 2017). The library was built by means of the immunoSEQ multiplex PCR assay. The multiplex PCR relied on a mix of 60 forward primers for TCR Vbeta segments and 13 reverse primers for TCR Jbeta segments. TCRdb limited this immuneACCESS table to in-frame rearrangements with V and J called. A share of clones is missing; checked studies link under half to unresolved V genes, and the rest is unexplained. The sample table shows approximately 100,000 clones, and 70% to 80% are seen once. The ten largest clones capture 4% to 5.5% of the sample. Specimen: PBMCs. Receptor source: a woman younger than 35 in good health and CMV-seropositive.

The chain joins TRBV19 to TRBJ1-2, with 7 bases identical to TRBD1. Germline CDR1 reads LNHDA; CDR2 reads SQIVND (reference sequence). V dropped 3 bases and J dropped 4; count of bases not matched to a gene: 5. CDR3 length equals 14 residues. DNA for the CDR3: TGTGCCAGTAGTATCCGACAGGGTCCCTATGGCTACACCTTC. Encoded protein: CASSIRQGPYGYTF.

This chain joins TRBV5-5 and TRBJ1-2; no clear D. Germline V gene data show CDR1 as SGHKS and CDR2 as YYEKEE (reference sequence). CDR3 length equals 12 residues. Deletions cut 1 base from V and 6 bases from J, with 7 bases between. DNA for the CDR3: TGTGCCAGCAGCTTGTATGGAGATGGCTACACCTTC. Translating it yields CASSLYGDGYTF.

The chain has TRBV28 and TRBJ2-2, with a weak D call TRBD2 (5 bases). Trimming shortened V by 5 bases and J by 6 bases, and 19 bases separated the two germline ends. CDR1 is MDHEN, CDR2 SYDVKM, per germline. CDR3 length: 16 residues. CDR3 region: CASSRPRVGDAGELFF. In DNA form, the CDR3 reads TGTGCCAGCAGTCGCCCCCGAGTCGGGGATGCCGGGGAGCTGTTTTTT. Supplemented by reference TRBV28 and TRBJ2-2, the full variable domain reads DVKVTQSSRYLVKRTGEKVFLECVQDMDHENMFWYRQDPGLGLRLIYFSYDVKMKEKGDIPEGYSVSREKKERFSLILESASTNQTSMYLCASSRPRVGDAGELFFGEGSRLTVL.

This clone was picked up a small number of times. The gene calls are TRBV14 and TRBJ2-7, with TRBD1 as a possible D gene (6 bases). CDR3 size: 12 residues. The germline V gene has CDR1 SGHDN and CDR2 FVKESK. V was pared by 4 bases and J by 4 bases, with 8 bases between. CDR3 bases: TGTGCCAGCAGCCTACAGGGATACGAGCAGTACTTC. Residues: CASSLQGYEQYF.

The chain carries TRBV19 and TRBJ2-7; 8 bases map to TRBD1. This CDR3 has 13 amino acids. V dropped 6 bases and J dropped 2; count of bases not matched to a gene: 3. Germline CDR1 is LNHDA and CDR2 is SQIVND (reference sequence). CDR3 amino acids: CASSGQGPYEQYF. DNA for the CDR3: TGTGCCAGTAGCGGACAGGGCCCCTACGAGCAGTACTTC.

The CDR3 reads CAISGVGDGQYF. DNA for the CDR3: TGTGCCATCAGTGGGGTAGGGGATGGGCAGTACTTC. V is TRBV10-3 and J is TRBJ2-7, with a possible D match to TRBD1 (5 bases). Trimming removed 4 bases at V and 9 bases at J, with 13 bases between. The germline gives CDR1 ENHRY, CDR2 SYGVKD. This CDR3 is built from 12 residues.

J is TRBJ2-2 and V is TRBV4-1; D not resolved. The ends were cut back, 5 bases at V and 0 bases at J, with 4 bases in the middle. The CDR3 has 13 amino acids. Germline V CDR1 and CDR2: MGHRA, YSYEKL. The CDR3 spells CASSGPNTGELFF. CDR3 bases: TGCGCCAGCAGCGGGCCGAACACCGGGGAGCTGTTTTTT.

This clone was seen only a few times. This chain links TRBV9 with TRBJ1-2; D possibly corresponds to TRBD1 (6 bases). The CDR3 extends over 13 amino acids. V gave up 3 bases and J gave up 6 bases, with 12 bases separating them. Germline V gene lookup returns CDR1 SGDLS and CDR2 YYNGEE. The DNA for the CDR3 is TGTGCCAGCAGCGCCAGGGGAAGGGATGGCTACACCTTC. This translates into CASSARGRDGYTF.

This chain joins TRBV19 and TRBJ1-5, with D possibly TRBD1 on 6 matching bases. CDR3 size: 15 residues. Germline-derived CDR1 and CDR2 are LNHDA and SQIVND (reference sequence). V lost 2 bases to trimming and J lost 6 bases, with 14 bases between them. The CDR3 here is CASSILGGAGQPQHF. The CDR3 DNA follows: TGTGCCAGTAGTATACTTGGGGGGGCAGGTCAGCCCCAGCATTTT. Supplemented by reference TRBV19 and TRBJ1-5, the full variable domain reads DGGITQSPKYLFRKEGQNVTLSCEQNLNHDAMYWYRQDPGQGLRLIYYSQIVNDFQKGDIAEGYSVSREKKESFPLTVTSAQKNPTAFYLCASSILGGAGQPQHFGDGTRLSIL.

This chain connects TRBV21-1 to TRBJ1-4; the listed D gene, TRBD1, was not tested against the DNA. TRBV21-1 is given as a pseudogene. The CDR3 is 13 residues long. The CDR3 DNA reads TGTGCCAGCAGCAAGGGCAGGGTGGAGAAACTGTTTTTT. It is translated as CASSKGRVEKLFF.